The 18 T cell receptor beta chains presented below share a single source sample, sequenced in a study of T cell clonality in common variable immunodeficiency. Only in-frame clones appear in the TCRdb table, and some are missing; sequencing was by immunoSEQ multiplex PCR. Observed are 35,000 to 55,000 clones, no singletons, with the top ten taking about 0.7%. Sequenced: peripheral blood mononuclear cells. The receptors here all came from a person aged 18 to 75 in good health.

This CDR3 reads CASSDPGGAGNTIYF. CDR3 bases read: TGCGCCAGCAGTGACCCAGGGGGCGCGGGAAACACC. V usage is TRBV10-2 and J usage is TRBJ1-3, with TRBD1 matching 8 bases. Coverage ceases 3 residues before the CDR3 finishes, and the germline J gene fills in the end. In germline, CDR1 is WSHSY, CDR2 SAAADI. CDR3 length: 15 residues. Trimming took 3 bases from V and 4 from J; bases not matched to a gene: 5.

This clone was picked up many times. The read terminates 3 residues ahead of where the CDR3 ends, so the germline J gene completes it. This chain connects TRBV19 to TRBJ2-1; D gene ambiguous. Trimming took off 5 bases at V and 6 bases at J, with 11 bases between the two ends. The length of the CDR3 is 13 residues. The germline V gene has CDR1 LNHDA and CDR2 SQIVND (reference sequence). This CDR3 reads CASSLGLFNEQFF. The DNA read from the CDR3 is TGTGCCAGTAGTTTGGGCCTATTCAATGAG. Supplemented by reference TRBV19 and TRBJ2-1, the full variable domain reads DGGITQSPKYLFRKEGQNVTLSCEQNLNHDAMYWYRQDPGQGLRLIYYSQIVNDFQKGDIAEGYSVSREKKESFPLTVTSAQKNPTAFYLCASSLGLFNEQFFGPGTRLTVL.

This clone was seen ten or more times. The CDR3 is cut off 3 residues early in the read; its end comes from the germline J gene. The chain joins TRBV19 to TRBJ2-5, with 7 positions matching TRBD1. Germline V gives CDR1 LNHDA, CDR2 SQIVND (reference sequence). The V segment lost 6 bases and the J segment 5 bases; nucleotides outside the gene matches: 6. CDR3 size: 13 residues. The DNA read from the CDR3 is TGTGCCAGTAGCACCACCAGGGGGGAGACC. Protein product: CASSTTRGET. The whole CDR3 reads CASSTTRGETQYF. The full variable domain, in which reference TRBV19 and TRBJ2-5 provide the parts outside the CDR3, is DGGITQSPKYLFRKEGQNVTLSCEQNLNHDAMYWYRQDPGQGLRLIYYSQIVNDFQKGDIAEGYSVSREKKESFPLTVTSAQKNPTAFYLCASSTTRGETQYFGPGTRLLVL.

This clone was recorded many times. The read comes to an end 3 residues before the CDR3 does, leaving the germline J gene to fill in the end. The chain recombines TRBV28 with TRBJ2-1; 10 nucleotides match TRBD2. Unmatched junction bases numbered 2, after V lost 8 bases and J lost 4 bases. Per germline, CDR1 MDHEN and CDR2 SYDVKM. This CDR3 spans 13 amino acids. The sequenced CDR3 bases are TGTGCCAGCTCTAGCGGGAGTTACAATGAG. Protein sequence: CASSSGSYNE. The CDR3 reads in full as CASSSGSYNEQFF.

This clone was detected many times. The CDR3 end falls 3 residues outside the read, so it is completed with the germline J gene. The rearrangement links TRBV24-1 to TRBJ2-1; TRBD1 agrees at 9 bases. The V gene's germline CDR1 is KGHDR and CDR2 SFDVKD. The V and J ends lost 3 bases and 1 base, in that order; junction bases with no gene match: 9. The CDR3 has 18 amino acids. The CDR3 bases that were read are TGTGCCACCAGTGATCCCGAACAGGGGGCGGTATCCTACAATGAG. It translates to CATSDPEQGAVSYNE. The entire CDR3 protein is CATSDPEQGAVSYNEQFF.

In the case of this clone: The missing CDR3 end, 3 residues past where the read stops, is filled in from the germline J gene. This rearrangement joins TRBV2 to TRBJ2-3; the D gene is possibly TRBD1 (5 bases). There are 14 residues in the CDR3. Germline V gives CDR1 SNHLY, CDR2 FYNNEI. The CDR3 protein is CASSGLKGYQPQYF. Incomplete CDR3 DNA: TGTGCCAGCAGTGGGTTGAAGGGGTATCAGCCG.

At least ten counts were recorded for this clone. The missing CDR3 end, 3 residues past where the read stops, is filled in from the germline J gene. The chain employs TRBV11-2 and TRBJ2-5, with D uncertain. The CDR3 totals 15 residues. V was clipped by 2 bases and J by 5 bases, with 15 bases between them. Per germline, CDR1 SGHAT and CDR2 FQNNGV. The CDR3 bases that were read are TGTGCCAGCAGCTTACGGTATCAGGCCCCGGAGACC. It specifies CASSLRYQAPET. The entire CDR3 reads CASSLRYQAPETQYF.

There are many counts of this clone. The read falls 3 residues short of the CDR3 end, and the missing part is taken from the germline J gene. The chain combines TRBV30 with TRBJ2-1; 14 bases line up with TRBD2. Losses at the gene ends were 5 bases for V and 9 bases for J; bases not matched to a gene: 12. The CDR3 consists of 16 residues. Germline assignment: CDR1 GTSNPN and CDR2 SVGIG (reference sequence). The DNA read from the CDR3 is TGTGCCTGGGCCCCCGGGACTAGCGGGAGAGGGAGTGAG. Translating gives CAWAPGTSGRGSE. The CDR3 in full is CAWAPGTSGRGSEQFF.

This clone occurred many times. The read halts 3 residues ahead of the CDR3 end, with the missing end drawn from the germline J gene. The genes are TRBV5-1 and TRBJ2-1; 7 bases align to TRBD1. The CDR3 runs to 15 residues. V was clipped by 2 bases and J by 0 bases; unmatched bases: 2. Per germline, CDR1 SGHRS and CDR2 YFSETQ. The CDR3 sequence: CASSFTGVSYNEQFF. CDR3 DNA (partial): TGCGCCAGCAGCTTCACAGGGGTCTCCTACAATGAG.

This clone was counted at least ten times. The CDR3 end falls 3 residues outside the read, so it is completed with the germline J gene. The chain uses TRBV7-2 and TRBJ2-7; maybe TRBD2 (7 bases). The V end was cut by 1 base, the J end by 2 bases, with 12 bases between. Germline V gene lookup returns CDR1 SGHTA and CDR2 FQGNSA. This CDR3 has 15 amino acids. The sequenced CDR3 bases are TGTGCCAGCAGCTTAGGGGGGGGCGGAACCTACGAG. This codes for CASSLGGGGTYE. The whole CDR3 is CASSLGGGGTYEQYF.

This clone was recorded many times. From the germline J gene comes the end of the CDR3, since the read stops 3 residues before it. The rearrangement links TRBV11-1 to TRBJ2-5, with a weak D call TRBD1 (6 bases). CDR3 length: 15 amino acids. V shed 5 bases and J shed 5 bases, with 18 bases lying between them. Germline lookup yields CDR1 SGHAT and CDR2 FQDESV (reference sequence). The CDR3 reads CASSRRQDSRETQYF. CDR3 DNA, as far as it was read: TGTGCCAGCAGCAGGAGACAGGACTCGAGGGAGACC.

This clone has at least ten counts. The read ends 3 residues early relative to the CDR3; the germline J gene fills the gap. The chain carries TRBV9 and TRBJ2-7, with TRBD2 identical over 11 bases. In germline, CDR1 is SGDLS, CDR2 YYNGEE. J lost 4 bases, V lost 0 bases, and 0 bases had no gene match. The CDR3 has 14 amino acids. Partial CDR3 DNA: TGTGCCAGCAGCGTAGGACTAGCGGGGTACGAG. This sequence encodes CASSVGLAGYE. The full CDR3 protein reads CASSVGLAGYEQYF.

This clone appeared many times. This chain's CDR3 is CASSLGGVGTEAFF. The part of the CDR3 DNA that was read is TGTGCCAGCAGCTTGGGCGGGGTCGGGACTGAA. V and J are TRBV7-9 and TRBJ1-1; D is undetermined. The read ends 3 residues shy of where the CDR3 ends; the end is completed using the germline J gene. The CDR3 extends over 14 amino acids. The V gene lost 3 bases and the J gene lost 5 bases, with 13 bases spanning the gap. Germline-derived CDR1 and CDR2 are SEHNR and FQNEAQ (reference sequence).

This clone was detected ten times or more. From the germline J gene comes the end of the CDR3, since the read stops 3 residues before it. The rearrangement joins TRBV19 to TRBJ2-7; 8 nucleotides align to TRBD1. The germline V gene has CDR1 LNHDA and CDR2 SQIVND (reference sequence). The junction had 8 bases not matched to a gene; V was cut back by 7 bases and J by 3 bases. The CDR3 has 14 residues. The sequenced CDR3 bases are TGTGCCAGTACCTCCGGGACAGGACTCTACGAG. Its translation: CASTSGTGLYE. In full, the CDR3 is CASTSGTGLYEQYF.

In this sample, this clone turned up many times. The read terminates 3 residues before the CDR3 end, so the remaining end is supplied by the germline J gene. V and J are TRBV5-1 and TRBJ2-1; 12 nucleotides line up with TRBD2. The germline CDR1 and CDR2 sequences are SGHRS and YFSETQ. The ends lost 0 bases at V and 7 bases at J; junction bases unmatched: 5. The CDR3 spans 16 residues. The CDR3 reads CASSLDGLAGRNEQFF. Partial CDR3 DNA: TGCGCCAGCAGCTTGGATGGACTAGCGGGAAGGAATGAG.

This clone showed up many times. The DNA ends 3 residues before the CDR3 does, and the rest of the CDR3 is filled in from the germline J gene. This sequence joins TRBV10-3 and TRBJ2-7, with D perhaps matching TRBD1 (5 bases). Germline V lookup: CDR1 ENHRY, CDR2 SYGVKD. V was pared by 8 bases and J by 6 bases, with 14 bases between. The length of the CDR3 is 12 residues. CDR3 DNA, as far as it was read: TGTGCCATCGAAGAAAGAAGGGGCGAG. It codes for CAIEERRGE. Given in full, the CDR3 is CAIEERRGEQYF.

This clone was detected many times. The read finishes 3 residues shy of the CDR3 end, and the germline J gene is used to complete it. This sequence joins TRBV18 and TRBJ2-5; 10 nucleotides line up with TRBD2. The germline V gene encodes CDR1 KGHSH and CDR2 LQKENI. This CDR3 is built from 16 residues. J lost 5 bases, V lost 2 bases, and 8 bases had no gene match. The CDR3 here is CASSPIQREGRETQYF. CDR3 DNA (partial): TGTGCCAGCTCACCAATCCAGCGGGAGGGCCGGGAGACC.

Many counts were recorded for this clone. The observed sequence ends 3 residues before the CDR3 terminus, with the missing tail filled in from the germline J gene. V usage is TRBV7-9 and J usage is TRBJ1-2; the match to TRBD1 covers 8 bases. This CDR3 spans 15 amino acids. Unmatched junction bases numbered 3, after V lost 1 base and J lost 2 bases. Germline loops: CDR1 SEHNR, CDR2 FQNEAQ (reference sequence). The DNA read from the CDR3 is TGTGCCAGCAGCTTAGGGGCAGGGGGCAACTATGGC. Its translation: CASSLGAGGNYG. The full CDR3 protein reads CASSLGAGGNYGYTF.